The sequence of this T cell receptor (beta chain) was determined in a study of cytomegalovirus exposure and HLA in healthy donors. Broader study findings: Several top significant clusters appeared, in a later analysis, to be linked to common viral pathogens.

This CDR3 comprises 16 residues. Trimming pared 1 base from V and 3 bases from J, leaving 15 bases between. Germline V gives CDR1 SGHVS, CDR2 FNYEAQ. Researchers ran the PCR with 60 Vbeta and 13 Jbeta primers. Repertoires were generated with immunoSEQ multiplex PCR, while TCRdb's copy carries only in-frame clones and drops some. This sample has 150,000 to 200,000 clones, with 65% to 85% found just once. Points on this clone: Its target is unknown.

Specimen: PBMCs. This sequence joins TRBV7-6 and TRBJ1-2, with D hard to call. This TCR came from a man aged 60 to 75 in good health and CMV-seronegative. The CDR3 nucleotides are TGTGCCAGCAGCTTAGATAACAATTGGGCAGACTATGGCTACACCTTC. Its protein product is CASSLDNNWADYGYTF.